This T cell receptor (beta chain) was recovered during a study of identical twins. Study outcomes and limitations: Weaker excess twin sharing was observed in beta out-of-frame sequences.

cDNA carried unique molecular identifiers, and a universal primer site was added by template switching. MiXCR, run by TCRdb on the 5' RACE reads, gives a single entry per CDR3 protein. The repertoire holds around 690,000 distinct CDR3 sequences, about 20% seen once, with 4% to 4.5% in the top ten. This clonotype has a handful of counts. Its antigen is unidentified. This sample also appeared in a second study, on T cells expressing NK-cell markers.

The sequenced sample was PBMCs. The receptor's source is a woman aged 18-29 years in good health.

The CDR3 nucleotides read TGTGCCAGCAGCTTAGGGGGGCCACGTGAGTTCTTC. Translated, it gives CASSLGGPREFF. The J gene is TRBJ2-1, the V gene TRBV11-2, with D possibly being TRBD1 (6 bases). This CDR3 contains 12 residues. The V gene lost 1 base and the J gene lost 14 bases, with 12 bases spanning the gap. Germline CDR1 reads SGHAT; CDR2 reads FQNNGV.